The 28 T cell receptor beta chains listed next were all sequenced from one sample in a study of tumor and adjacent non-tumor tissue in lung cancer. Three rounds of nested PCR, following a modified ARM-PCR protocol, produced the TCRbeta library. TCRdb independently ran MiXCR on the multiplex PCR reads; one entry per CDR3 protein. The data show 65,000 to 85,000 distinct CDR3 sequences, more than 75% seen once. RNA was extracted from bulk tissue without any cell sorting. This non-tumor lung sample came from over 3 cm beyond the tumor edge. The sequenced sample was distant non-tumor lung tissue. The source is a man in his sixties with non-small cell lung cancer.

About this clonotype: At one end the junction does not follow the germline gene, possibly because of a read error. CDR3 sequence: CSSRSGGSAGTQYF. DNA for the CDR3: TGCTCCAGCAGGTCTGGGGGCAGCGCAGGTACGCAGTATTTT. The rearrangement joins TRBV4-1 to TRBJ2-3; D may be TRBD1 (6 bases). Looked up from germline, CDR1 is MGHRA and CDR2 is YSYEKL. This CDR3 has 14 amino acids.

A remark on this clonotype: Here the CDR3 omits its conserved ending phenylalanine or tryptophan, so a read error is the likely source. The gene calls are TRBV5-5 and TRBJ2-7, with D possibly matching TRBD2 (6 bases). The CDR3 totals 15 residues. Per germline, CDR1 SGHKS and CDR2 YYEKEE (reference sequence). The CDR3 DNA reads as TGTCCCAGTAGCTTGGGCTGGGGAGGTGACTACGAGCAGTACCTC. Its translation: CPSSLGWGGDYEQYL.

On this clonotype itself: The junction shows a germline mismatch at one end, possibly a read error. The genes are TRBV11-3 and TRBJ2-3; tentative D call: TRBD1 (6 bases). The germline V gene encodes CDR1 SGHNT and CDR2 YENEEA. The CDR3 is 16 residues long. This CDR3 reads CASSSGLADRTDMQYF. The DNA for the CDR3 is TGTGCCAGCAGCTCCGGACTTGCAGATAGGACAGATATGCAGTATTTT.

This clonotype was observed once. The junction and the germline gene differ at one end; a read error may be behind it. The CDR3 DNA is TGCAGCGTGACTGGCGACGACTATGGTTACAACTTC. This sequence encodes CSVTGDDYGYNF. The chain couples TRBV29-1 to TRBJ1-2, with D unclear. The germline V gene has CDR1 SQVTM and CDR2 ANQGSEA. The CDR3 has 12 residues.

This clonotype came up many times. The chain recombines TRBV20-1 with TRBJ1-5; D gene ambiguous. The germline gives CDR1 DFQATT, CDR2 SNEGSKA (reference sequence). The V end lost 5 bases, the J end lost 2 bases, and 13 bases lay between the germline ends. The CDR3 sequence is 14 residues long. The CDR3, as DNA: TGCAGTGCTTCCCCGGGGTATGGCAATCAGCCCCAGCATTTT. It translates to CSASPGYGNQPQHF.

For this clonotype: A much larger clone sits a single nucleotide away, making a read error possible. The chain uses TRBV7-9 and TRBJ2-2, with D unresolved. The CDR3 totals 13 residues. CDR1 SEHNR and CDR2 FQNEAQ come from the germline V gene (reference sequence). CDR3 nucleotides: TGTGCCAACAGCTTAGGGCCCGGCGGGGAGCTGTTTTTT. This translates into CANSLGPGGELFF.

This chain uses TRBV29-1 with TRBJ1-2; D is ambiguous. Germline V CDR1 and CDR2: SQVTM, ANQGSEA. The CDR3 is 13 amino acids. The V end lost 5 bases, the J end lost 3 bases, and 13 bases lay between the germline ends. The CDR3 DNA reads TGCAGCGTTACCAGGATGATAGACTATGGCTACACCTTC. It is translated as CSVTRMIDYGYTF.

A remark on this clonotype: The junction shows a germline mismatch at one end, possibly a read error. The V gene is TRBV4-2, the J gene TRBJ2-7; the match to TRBD2 covers 8 bases. The CDR3 totals 16 residues. Germline V lookup: CDR1 LGHNA, CDR2 YNFKEQ. CDR3 amino acids: CASSQEEAGASYEQYF. The CDR3 DNA is TGTGCCAGCAGCCAAGAAGAAGCGGGAGCGTCCTACGAGCAATACTTC.

Comments on this clonotype: No conserved phenylalanine or tryptophan is present at the end of the CDR3, so a read error is the likely explanation. The chain uses TRBV11-3 and TRBJ2-3, with 7 bases identical to TRBD1. The CDR3 loop spans 15 amino acids. V shed 5 bases and J 8 bases; nucleotides not matched to a gene: 13. Germline CDR1 is SGHNT and CDR2 is YENEEA. The CDR3 coding sequence is TGTGCCAGCAGCCAAGGGGGCGTGGGCACATGTACGCAGTATTAT. Residues: CASSQGGVGTCTQYY.

This clonotype was seen only a few times. This may come from a read error, since a much larger clone is one base off. V is TRBV28 and J is TRBJ2-7; 12 bases map to TRBD2. The length of the CDR3 is 12 residues. The V gene end was trimmed by 10 bases and the J gene end by 9 bases; junction bases not matched to a gene: 7. Germline CDR1 is MDHEN and CDR2 is SYDVKM. The CDR3 is CANTASGRGQYF. CDR3 nucleotide sequence: TGTGCCAACACGGCTAGCGGGAGGGGGCAGTACTTC.

This clonotype has a count of ten or more. A read error is possible here, since a much larger clone lies one base away. The chain combines TRBV29-1 with TRBJ1-5; D not certain. The CDR3 has 14 residues. Looked up from germline, CDR1 is SQVTM and CDR2 is ANQGSEA. With 4 bases removed from V and 2 bases from J, the gap between germline ends came to 12 bases. The CDR3 DNA is TGCAGCGTTGTCCCAGGTTGGGGCAATCAGCCCCAGCATTTT. The encoded protein is CSVVPGWGNQPQHF. The full variable domain, its missing parts supplied by reference TRBV29-1 and TRBJ1-5, is SAVISQKPSRDICQRGTSLTIQCQVDSQVTMMFWYRQQPGQSLTLIATANQGSEATYESGFVIDKFPISRPNLTFSTLTVSNMSPEDSSIYLCSVVPGWGNQPQHFGDGTRLSIL.

For this clonotype: One end of the junction is discordant with germline, which a read error may explain. CDR3 loop: CASSLADRPRAYDQYF. DNA for the CDR3: TGTGCCAGCAGCTTAGCGGACAGGCCCCGGGCCTACGATCAGTACTTC. The chain employs TRBV11-2 and TRBJ2-7, with 7 positions matching TRBD1. Germline CDR1 is SGHAT and CDR2 is FQNNGV. The CDR3 sequence is 16 residues long.

The V call is TRBV6-5, the J call TRBJ1-1; D is uncertain. This CDR3 comprises 13 residues. The V end was cut by 11 bases, the J end by 0 bases, with 13 bases between. Germline V gives CDR1 MNHEY, CDR2 SVGAGI. The CDR3 DNA reads as TGTGCCCCCGCACGGCAGGTGAACACTGAAGCTTTCTTT. It is translated as CAPARQVNTEAFF.

Concerning this clonotype: At one of its ends the junction is not consistent with the germline gene, which may arise from a read error. The V and J genes are TRBV6-5 and TRBJ2-4; the match to TRBD1 covers 7 bases. This CDR3 has 14 residues. Germline V gene data show CDR1 as MNHEY and CDR2 as SVGAGI. CDR3 residues: CASSATGTKNVQYF. The DNA of the CDR3 is TGTGCCAGCAGTGCGACAGGGACCAAAAACGTTCAATACTTC.

Concerning this clonotype: At one of its ends the junction is not consistent with the germline gene, which may arise from a read error. The chain carries TRBV14 and TRBJ1-1, with D uncertain. CDR1 is SGHDN and CDR2 is FVKESK in the germline V gene. The CDR3 contains 16 residues. The CDR3 region has the DNA TGTGCCAGTAGCCAAGACCCCCATGAGGGTGGCACTGAAGCTTTCTTT. It yields the protein CASSQDPHEGGTEAFF.

Of note for this clonotype: One end of the junction is discordant with germline, which a read error may explain. This rearrangement joins TRBV5-4 to TRBJ2-2, with D perhaps TRBD2 (5 bases). Germline-derived CDR1 and CDR2 are SGHNT and YYREEE (reference sequence). CDR3 length: 14 residues. Here the CDR3 reads CASSLRPNNGELFF. The CDR3 coding sequence is TGTGCCAGCAGCCTCCGACCAAACAACGGGGAGTTGTTTTTT.

This clonotype was observed a few times. A read error is possible here, since a much larger clone lies one base away. The chain links TRBV11-2 to TRBJ2-1, with unresolved D. Looked up from germline, CDR1 is SGHAT and CDR2 is FQNNGV. The CDR3 sequence is 13 residues long. CDR3 DNA: TGTGCCAGCAGCTTAGATGTCAACCGTGAGCGGTTCTTC. This gives the protein CASSLDVNRERFF. Full variable domain (rest looked up from reference TRBV11-2 and TRBJ2-1): EAGVAQSPRYKIIEKRQSVAFWCNPISGHATLYWYQQILGQGPKLLIQFQNNGVVDDSQLPKDRFSAERLKGVDSTLKIQPAKLEDSAVYLCASSLDVNRERFFGPGTRLTVL.

This clonotype was counted once. One junction end does not reproduce the germline sequence, and a read error may be involved. The J gene is TRBJ2-7, the V gene TRBV13, with 8 bases lining up with TRBD1. The CDR3 spans 15 residues. Germline V gene lookup returns CDR1 PRHDT and CDR2 FYEKMQ (reference sequence). This CDR3 is CAISTRTGSSYEQYF. The DNA for the CDR3 is TGTGCCATCAGCACCCGGACAGGGTCCTCCTACGAGCAGTACTTC.

Notes on this clonotype: As the CDR3 is not closed by the conserved phenylalanine or tryptophan, this likely results from a read error. This chain links TRBV20-1 with TRBJ2-1, with D hard to call. The germline V and J ends were trimmed by 0 bases and 2 bases, with 5 bases remaining between them. CDR1 DFQATT and CDR2 SNEGSKA come from the germline V gene (reference sequence). There are 13 residues in the CDR3. The CDR3 DNA sequence: TGCAGTGCTAGAGAGTTGCCCTACAATGAGCAGTTCTTA. This translates into CSARELPYNEQFL.

Concerning this clonotype: Likely a read error: the CDR3 ends without its conserved phenylalanine or tryptophan. This chain uses TRBV2 with TRBJ1-1; perhaps TRBD1 as D (5 bases). Deletions cut 3 bases from V and 10 bases from J, with 15 bases between. Germline assignment: CDR1 SNHLY and CDR2 FYNNEI. The CDR3 totals 13 residues. CDR3 nucleotide sequence: TGTGCCAGCAGTGATTCGGGGGGGGTTGGAGCTTTCAAT. Translated, it gives CASSDSGGVGAFN.

This clonotype was seen a single time. This chain links TRBV5-4 with TRBJ2-3; 8 bases agree with TRBD2. CDR3 length: 16 amino acids. J gave up 8 bases and V 4 bases, and 15 bases lay outside the gene matches. Germline V gene lookup returns CDR1 SGHNT and CDR2 YYREEE (reference sequence). CDR3 sequence reads: CASSTIEREPRGTQYF. The DNA for the CDR3 is TGTGCCAGCAGCACTATCGAGCGGGAGCCGAGAGGTACGCAGTATTTT.

This clonotype was seen once. The V call is TRBV20-1, the J call TRBJ2-1, with D tentatively TRBD1 or TRBD2 (5 bases each). CDR3 size: 14 residues. Trimming stripped 2 bases from V and 6 bases from J, with 14 bases between. Germline CDR1 is DFQATT and CDR2 is SNEGSKA (reference sequence). The CDR3 nucleotides read TGCAGTGCTAGAAAGCCGGGACCCCGCAATGAGCAGTTCTTC. Translated, it gives CSARKPGPRNEQFF.

V and J are TRBV11-2 and TRBJ2-5, with no clear D. The V end lost 9 bases, the J end lost 4 bases, and 15 bases lay between the germline ends. There are 13 residues in the CDR3. Per the germline V gene, CDR1 is SGHAT and CDR2 is FQNNGV. CDR3 DNA sequence: TGTGCCAGGGGCTTAGATGGATTAGAGACCCAGTACTTC. It is translated as CARGLDGLETQYF.

This clonotype was observed once. This sequence joins TRBV25-1 and TRBJ2-3; D uncertain. With 6 bases removed from V and 9 bases from J, the gap between germline ends came to 16 bases. The CDR3 runs to 13 residues. The germline gives CDR1 MGHDK, CDR2 SYGVNS. The CDR3 reads CASSPPLLETQYF. The CDR3 DNA is TGTGCCAGCAGCCCTCCCCTATTAGAAACGCAGTATTTT. Variable domain in full (rest from reference TRBV25-1 and TRBJ2-3): EADIYQTPRYLVIGTGKKITLECSQTMGHDKMYWYQQDPGMELHLIHYSYGVNSTEKGDLSSESTVSRIRTEHFPLTLESARPSHTSQYLCASSPPLLETQYFGPGTRLTVL.

As to this clonotype: Germline is not matched at one junction end, which may reflect a read error. V and J are TRBV10-2 and TRBJ2-1; maybe TRBD2 (6 bases). There are 15 residues in the CDR3. Germline CDR1 and CDR2: WSHSY and SAAADI. In nucleotides, the CDR3 is TGCGCCAGCACTGAGTTGGAGGGGAAGGGTAATAAGCAGTTCTTC. Translating it yields CASTELEGKGNKQFF.

A remark on this clonotype: Mismatch with germline at one junction end may stem from a read error. The chain is built from TRBV6-1 and TRBJ2-7; the match to TRBD2 covers 8 bases. The V gene's germline CDR1 is MNHNS and CDR2 SASEGT. The CDR3 totals 13 residues. The chain's CDR3 is CSSFTSGTYEQYF. The CDR3 DNA is TGTTCCAGCTTCACTAGCGGAACTTACGAGCAGTACTTT.

Comments on this clonotype: An end of the junction differs from the germline gene, which may be a read error. V is TRBV14 and J is TRBJ2-1; no clear D gene. The length of the CDR3 is 16 residues. Germline-derived CDR1 and CDR2 are SGHDN and FVKESK. CDR3 protein: CSSSQRQFSSYNEQFF. CDR3 DNA: TGTTCCAGCAGCCAACGTCAGTTCAGCTCCTACAATGAGCAGTTCTTC. Together with reference TRBV14 and TRBJ2-1, the CDR3 gives the full variable domain: EAGVTQFPSHSVIEKGQTVTLRCDPISGHDNLYWYRRVMGKEIKFLLHFVKESKQDESGMPNNRFLAERTGGTYSTLKVQPAELEDSGVYFCSSSQRQFSSYNEQFFGPGTRLTVL.

In the case of this clonotype: The junction departs from the called germline gene at one end, perhaps through a read error. The chain has TRBV11-1 and TRBJ2-6; weak D call: TRBD2 (5 bases). Germline V gene sequence: CDR1 SGHAT, CDR2 FQDESV (reference sequence). The CDR3 covers 17 residues. The CDR3 is CAGSRTGRPSGANVLTF. The CDR3 DNA reads as TGTGCCGGCAGTCGGACGGGAAGGCCTTCTGGGGCCAACGTCCTGACTTTC.